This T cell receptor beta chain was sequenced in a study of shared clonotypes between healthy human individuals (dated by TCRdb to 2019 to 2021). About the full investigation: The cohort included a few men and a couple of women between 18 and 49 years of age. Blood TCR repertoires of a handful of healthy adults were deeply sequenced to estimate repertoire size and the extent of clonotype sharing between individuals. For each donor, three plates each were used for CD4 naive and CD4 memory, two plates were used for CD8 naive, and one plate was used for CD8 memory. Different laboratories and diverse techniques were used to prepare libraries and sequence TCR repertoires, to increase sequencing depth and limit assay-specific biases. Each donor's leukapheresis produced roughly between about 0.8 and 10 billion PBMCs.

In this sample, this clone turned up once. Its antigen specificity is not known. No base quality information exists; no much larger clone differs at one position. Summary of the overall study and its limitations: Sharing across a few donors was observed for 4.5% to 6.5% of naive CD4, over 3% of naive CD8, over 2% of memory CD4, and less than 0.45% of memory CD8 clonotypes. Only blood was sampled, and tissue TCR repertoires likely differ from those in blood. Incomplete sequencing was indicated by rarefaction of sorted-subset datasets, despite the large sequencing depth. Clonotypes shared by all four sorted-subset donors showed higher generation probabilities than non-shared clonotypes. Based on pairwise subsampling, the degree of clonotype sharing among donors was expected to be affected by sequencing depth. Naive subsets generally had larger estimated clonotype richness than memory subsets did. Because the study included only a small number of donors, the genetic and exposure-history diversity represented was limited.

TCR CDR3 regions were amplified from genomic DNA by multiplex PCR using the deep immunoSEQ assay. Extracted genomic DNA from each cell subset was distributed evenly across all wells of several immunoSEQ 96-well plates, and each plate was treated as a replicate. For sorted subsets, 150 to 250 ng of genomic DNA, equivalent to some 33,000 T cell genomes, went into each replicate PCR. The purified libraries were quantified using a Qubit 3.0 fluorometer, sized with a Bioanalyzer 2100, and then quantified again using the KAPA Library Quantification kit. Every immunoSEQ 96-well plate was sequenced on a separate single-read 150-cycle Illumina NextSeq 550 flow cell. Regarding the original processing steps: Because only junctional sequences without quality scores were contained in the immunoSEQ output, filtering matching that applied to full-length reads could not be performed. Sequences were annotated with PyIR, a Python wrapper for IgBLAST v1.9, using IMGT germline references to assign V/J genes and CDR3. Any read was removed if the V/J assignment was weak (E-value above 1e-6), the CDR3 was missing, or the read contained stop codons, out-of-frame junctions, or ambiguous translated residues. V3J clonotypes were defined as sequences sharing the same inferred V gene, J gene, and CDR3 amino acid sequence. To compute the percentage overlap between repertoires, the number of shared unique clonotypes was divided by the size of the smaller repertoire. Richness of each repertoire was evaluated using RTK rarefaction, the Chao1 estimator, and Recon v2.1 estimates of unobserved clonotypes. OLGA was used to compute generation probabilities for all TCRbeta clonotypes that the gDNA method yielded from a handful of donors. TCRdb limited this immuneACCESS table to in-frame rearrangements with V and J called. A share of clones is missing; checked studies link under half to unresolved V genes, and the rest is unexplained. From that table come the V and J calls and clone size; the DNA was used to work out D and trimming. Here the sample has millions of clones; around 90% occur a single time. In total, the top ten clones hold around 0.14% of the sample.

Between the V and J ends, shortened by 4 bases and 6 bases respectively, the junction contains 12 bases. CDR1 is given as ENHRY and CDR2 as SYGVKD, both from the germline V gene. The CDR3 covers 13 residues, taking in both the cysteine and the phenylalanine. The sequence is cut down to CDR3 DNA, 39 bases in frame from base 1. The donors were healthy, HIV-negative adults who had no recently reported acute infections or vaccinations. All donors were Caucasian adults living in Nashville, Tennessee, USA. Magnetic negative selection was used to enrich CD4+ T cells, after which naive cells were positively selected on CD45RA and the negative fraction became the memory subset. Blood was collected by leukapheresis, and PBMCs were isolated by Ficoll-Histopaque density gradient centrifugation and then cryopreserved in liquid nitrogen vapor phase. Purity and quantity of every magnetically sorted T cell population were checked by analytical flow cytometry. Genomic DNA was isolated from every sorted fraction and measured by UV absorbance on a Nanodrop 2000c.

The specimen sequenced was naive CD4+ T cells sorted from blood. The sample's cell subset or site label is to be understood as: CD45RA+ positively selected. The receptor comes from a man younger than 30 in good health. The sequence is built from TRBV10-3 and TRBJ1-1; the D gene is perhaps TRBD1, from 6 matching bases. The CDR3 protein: CAISVGQPSEAFF. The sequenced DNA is TGTGCCATCAGTGTTGGACAGCCTTCTGAAGCTTTCTTT.